A single sample is the source of the 3 T cell receptor beta chains below, sequenced in a study of shared clonotypes between healthy human individuals. Here immunoSEQ multiplex PCR was the method, and the copy in TCRdb shows in-frame clones only, minus some. The table has about 1.5 million clones, 95% to 99% seen once. The source material was naive CD4+ T cells sorted from blood. The subset denotes: CD45RA+ positively selected. Receptors originate from a man aged 25 to 40 in good health.

The chain employs TRBV11-2 and TRBJ2-1; 8 nucleotides agree with TRBD2. The CDR3 has 16 amino acids. Germline CDR1 and CDR2: SGHAT and FQNNGV. J gave up 4 bases and V 4 bases, and 9 bases lay outside the gene matches. DNA of the CDR3: TGTGCCAGCAGCTCGCTTAGCGGGACTTTTTACAATGAGCAGTTCTTC. Protein sequence: CASSSLSGTFYNEQFF.

CDR3 protein: CASSLTGQGLYEQYF. In DNA, the CDR3 is TGTGCCAGCAGCTTAACGGGACAGGGCCTCTACGAGCAGTACTTC. The chain combines TRBV7-8 with TRBJ2-7; 9 positions match TRBD1. Germline CDR1 SGHVS, CDR2 FQNEAQ. This CDR3 has 15 amino acids. Unmatched junction bases numbered 5, after V lost 2 bases and J lost 3 bases.

The rearrangement joins TRBV28 to TRBJ2-6; TRBD1 aligns across 8 bases. There are 17 residues in the CDR3. Germline assignment: CDR1 MDHEN and CDR2 SYDVKM. Trimming at V came to 6 bases and at J to 4 bases, leaving 11 bases not matched to a gene. The DNA for the CDR3 is TGTGCCAGCAGGGCCGGGACAGGATCTCTGGGGGCCAACGTCCTGACTTTC. It yields the protein CASRAGTGSLGANVLTF.